Sequencing of this T cell receptor beta chain was carried out in a study of brain metastases from non-small cell lung cancer. Here immunoSEQ multiplex PCR was the method, and the copy in TCRdb shows in-frame clones only, minus some. The table lists about 1,600 clones, roughly 77% of them singletons, with roughly 9.6% in the top ten. CDR1 MNHEY and CDR2 SMNVEV come from the germline V gene (reference sequence). The CDR3 contains 15 residues. Trimming shortened V by 6 bases and J by 8 bases, and 19 bases separated the two germline ends. The rearrangement links TRBV27 to TRBJ2-2, with D possibly TRBD2 on 5 matching bases. Sequenced material: tumor-adjacent normal tissue. The TCR comes from a donor at least 40 years old with non-small cell lung cancer. The CDR3 loop reads CASRRGQQASGELFF. CDR3 nucleotides: TGTGCCAGCAGAAGAGGGCAACAAGCATCTGGGGAGCTGTTTTTT.